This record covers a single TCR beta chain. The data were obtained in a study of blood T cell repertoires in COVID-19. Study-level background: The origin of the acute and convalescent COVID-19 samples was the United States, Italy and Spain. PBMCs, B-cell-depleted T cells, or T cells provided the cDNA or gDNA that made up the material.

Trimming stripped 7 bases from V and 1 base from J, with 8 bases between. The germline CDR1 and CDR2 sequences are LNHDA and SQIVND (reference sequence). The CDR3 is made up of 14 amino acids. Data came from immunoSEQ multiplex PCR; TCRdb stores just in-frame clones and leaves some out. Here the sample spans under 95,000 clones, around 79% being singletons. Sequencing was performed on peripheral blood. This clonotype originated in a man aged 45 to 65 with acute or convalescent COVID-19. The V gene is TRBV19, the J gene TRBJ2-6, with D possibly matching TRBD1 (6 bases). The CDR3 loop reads CASTDRSGANVLTF. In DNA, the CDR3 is TGTGCCAGTACCGACAGGTCTGGGGCCAACGTCCTGACTTTC.